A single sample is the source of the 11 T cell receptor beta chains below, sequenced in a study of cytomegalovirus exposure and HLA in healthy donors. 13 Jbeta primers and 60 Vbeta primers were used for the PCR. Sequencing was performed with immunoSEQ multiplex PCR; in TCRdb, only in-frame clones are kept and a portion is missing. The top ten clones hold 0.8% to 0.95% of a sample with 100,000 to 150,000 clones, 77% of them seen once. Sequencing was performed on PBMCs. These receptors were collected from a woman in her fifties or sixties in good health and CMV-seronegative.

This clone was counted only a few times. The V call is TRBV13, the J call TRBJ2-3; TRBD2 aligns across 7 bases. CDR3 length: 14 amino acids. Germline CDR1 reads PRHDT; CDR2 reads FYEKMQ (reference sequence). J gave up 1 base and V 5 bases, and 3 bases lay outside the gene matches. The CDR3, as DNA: TGTGCCAGCAGCCCCCGGGGGGGCACAGATACGCAGTATTTT. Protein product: CASSPRGGTDTQYF.

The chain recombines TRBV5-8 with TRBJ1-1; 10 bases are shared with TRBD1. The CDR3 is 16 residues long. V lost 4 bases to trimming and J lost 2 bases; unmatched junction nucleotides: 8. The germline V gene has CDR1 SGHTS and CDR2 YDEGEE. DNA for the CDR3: TGTGCCAGCAGCCGAAGGGACAGGGGACGAAACACTGAAGCTTTCTTT. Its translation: CASSRRDRGRNTEAFF.

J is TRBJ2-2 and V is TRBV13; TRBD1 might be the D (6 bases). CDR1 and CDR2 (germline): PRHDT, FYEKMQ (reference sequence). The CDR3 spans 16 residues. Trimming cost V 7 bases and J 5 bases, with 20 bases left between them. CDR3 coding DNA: TGTGCCAGCACCTATCAATACAGGGATAGGACCGGGGAGCTGTTTTTT. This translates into CASTYQYRDRTGELFF.

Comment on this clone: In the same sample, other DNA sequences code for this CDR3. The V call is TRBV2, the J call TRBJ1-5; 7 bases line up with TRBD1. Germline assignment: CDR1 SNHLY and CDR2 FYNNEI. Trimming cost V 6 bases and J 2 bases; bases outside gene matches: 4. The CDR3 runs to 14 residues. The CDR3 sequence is CASRRDRGNQPQHF. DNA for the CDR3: TGTGCCAGCAGGCGGGACAGAGGCAATCAGCCCCAGCATTTT.

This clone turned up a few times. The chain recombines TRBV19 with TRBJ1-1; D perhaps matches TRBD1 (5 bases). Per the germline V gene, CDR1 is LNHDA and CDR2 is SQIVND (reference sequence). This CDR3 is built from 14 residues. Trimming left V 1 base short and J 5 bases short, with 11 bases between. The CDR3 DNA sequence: TGTGCCAGTAGTATAGTCCAGGGAAGTACTGAAGCTTTCTTT. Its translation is CASSIVQGSTEAFF.

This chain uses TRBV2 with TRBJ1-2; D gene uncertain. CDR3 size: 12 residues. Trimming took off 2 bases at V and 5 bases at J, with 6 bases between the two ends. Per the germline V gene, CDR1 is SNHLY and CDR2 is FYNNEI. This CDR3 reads CASSEYGYGYTF. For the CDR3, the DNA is TGTGCCAGCAGTGAATACGGGTATGGCTACACCTTC.

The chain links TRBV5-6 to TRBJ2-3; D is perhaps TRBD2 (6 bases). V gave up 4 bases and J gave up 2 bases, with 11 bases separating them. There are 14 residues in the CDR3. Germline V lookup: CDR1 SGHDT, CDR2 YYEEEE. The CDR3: CASSRGRFTDTQYF. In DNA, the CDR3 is TGTGCCAGCAGCCGAGGGAGGTTCACAGATACGCAGTATTTT.

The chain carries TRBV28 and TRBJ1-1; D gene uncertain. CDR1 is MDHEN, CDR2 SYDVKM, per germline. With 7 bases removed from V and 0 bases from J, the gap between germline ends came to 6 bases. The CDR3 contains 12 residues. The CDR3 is CASTLLNTEAFF. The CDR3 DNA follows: TGTGCCAGCACGCTACTGAACACTGAAGCTTTCTTT.

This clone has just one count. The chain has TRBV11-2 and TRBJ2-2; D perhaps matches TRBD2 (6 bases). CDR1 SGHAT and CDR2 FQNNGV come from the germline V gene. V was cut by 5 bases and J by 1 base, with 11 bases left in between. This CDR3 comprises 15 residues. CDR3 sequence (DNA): TGTGCCAGCAGCCGGACTATCCTGAACACCGGGGAGCTGTTTTTT. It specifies CASSRTILNTGELFF.

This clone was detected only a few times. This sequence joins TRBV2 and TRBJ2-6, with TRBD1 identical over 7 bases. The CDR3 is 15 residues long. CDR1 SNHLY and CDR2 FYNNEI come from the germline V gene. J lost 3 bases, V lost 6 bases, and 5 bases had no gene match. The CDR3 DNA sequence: TGTGCCAGCAGCGTAACAGGGGTTGGGGCCAACGTCCTGACTTTC. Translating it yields CASSVTGVGANVLTF.

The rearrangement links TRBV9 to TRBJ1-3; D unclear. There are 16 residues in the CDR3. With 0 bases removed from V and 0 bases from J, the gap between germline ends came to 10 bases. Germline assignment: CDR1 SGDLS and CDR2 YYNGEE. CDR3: CASSVEPGSSGNTIYF. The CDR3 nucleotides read TGTGCCAGCAGCGTAGAACCCGGGAGCTCTGGAAACACCATATATTTT.